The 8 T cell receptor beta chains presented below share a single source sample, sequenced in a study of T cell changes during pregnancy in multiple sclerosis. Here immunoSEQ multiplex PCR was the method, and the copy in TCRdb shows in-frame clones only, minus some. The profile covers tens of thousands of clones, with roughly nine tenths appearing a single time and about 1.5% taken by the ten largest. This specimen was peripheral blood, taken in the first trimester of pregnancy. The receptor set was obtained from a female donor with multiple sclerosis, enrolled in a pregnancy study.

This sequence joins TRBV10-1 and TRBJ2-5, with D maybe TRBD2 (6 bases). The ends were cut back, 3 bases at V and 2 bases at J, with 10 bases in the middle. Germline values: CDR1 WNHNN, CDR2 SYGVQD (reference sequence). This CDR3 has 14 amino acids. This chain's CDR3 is CASSETAGQETQYF. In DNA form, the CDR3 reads TGCGCCAGCAGTGAAACGGCGGGGCAAGAGACCCAGTACTTC.

CDR3 nucleotides: TGTGCCAGTAGCCCCGGACAGACCTACGAGCAGTACTTC. Amino acid sequence: CASSPGQTYEQYF. V is TRBV19 and J is TRBJ2-7; maybe TRBD1 (6 bases). Germline V lookup: CDR1 LNHDA, CDR2 SQIVND (reference sequence). V was trimmed by 6 bases and J by 2 bases, leaving 11 bases between them. The CDR3 length is 13 residues.

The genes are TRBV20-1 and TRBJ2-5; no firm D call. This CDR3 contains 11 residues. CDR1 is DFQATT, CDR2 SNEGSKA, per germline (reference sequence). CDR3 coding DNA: TGCGGCCCTGCGACTCAAGAGACCCAGTACTTC. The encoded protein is CGPATQETQYF.

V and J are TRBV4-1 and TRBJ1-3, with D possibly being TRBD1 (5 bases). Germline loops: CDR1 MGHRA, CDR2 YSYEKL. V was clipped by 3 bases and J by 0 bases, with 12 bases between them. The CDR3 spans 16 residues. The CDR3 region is CASSQRQSDSGNTIYF. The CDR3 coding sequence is TGCGCCAGCAGCCAGAGACAGTCCGACTCTGGAAACACCATATATTTT.

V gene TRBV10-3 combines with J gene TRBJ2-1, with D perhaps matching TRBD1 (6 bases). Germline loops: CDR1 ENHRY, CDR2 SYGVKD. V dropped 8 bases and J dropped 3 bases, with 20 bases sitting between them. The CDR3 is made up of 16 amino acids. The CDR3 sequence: CAIGASTGPGYNEQFF. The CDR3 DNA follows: TGTGCCATCGGGGCATCCACAGGGCCCGGCTACAATGAGCAGTTCTTC.

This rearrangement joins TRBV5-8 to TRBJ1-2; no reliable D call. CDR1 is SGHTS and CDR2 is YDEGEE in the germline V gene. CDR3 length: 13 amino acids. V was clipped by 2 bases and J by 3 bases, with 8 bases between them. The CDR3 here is CASSFRGDYGYTF. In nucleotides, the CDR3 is TGTGCCAGCAGCTTTCGGGGAGACTATGGCTACACCTTC.

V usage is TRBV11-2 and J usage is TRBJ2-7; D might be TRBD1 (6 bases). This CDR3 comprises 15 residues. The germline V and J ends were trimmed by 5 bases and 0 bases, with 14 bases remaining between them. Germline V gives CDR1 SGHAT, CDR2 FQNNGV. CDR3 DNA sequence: TGTGCCAGCAGCGTCGACAGGAGACGCTCCTACGAGCAGTACTTC. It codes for CASSVDRRRSYEQYF.

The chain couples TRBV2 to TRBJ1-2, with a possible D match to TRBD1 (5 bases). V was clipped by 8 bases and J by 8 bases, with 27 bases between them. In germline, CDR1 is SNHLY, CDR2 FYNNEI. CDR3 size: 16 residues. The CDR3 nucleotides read TGTGCCAGCCTCCCTACTGGTTTCGGGGGGACCGTAGGCTACACCTTC. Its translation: CASLPTGFGGTVGYTF.